Below, 10 T cell receptor beta chains from the same sample are listed, as sequenced in a study of T cell responses to AZD1222 COVID-19 vaccine. Clones were read by immunoSEQ multiplex PCR, and TCRdb kept only the in-frame ones, dropping some. The table has around 94,000 clones, approximately 90% seen once. The specimen was peripheral blood, collected on day 0 of AZD1222 vaccination. Source of these receptors: an adult in good health.

This chain connects TRBV6-2 or TRBV6-3 to TRBJ1-5; D call uncertain. The CDR3 loop spans 13 amino acids. Germline V gene data show CDR1 as MNHEY and CDR2 as SVGEGT. V was pared by 5 bases and J by 5 bases, with 10 bases between. CDR3 protein: CASSDWTDQPQHF. The CDR3 bases are TGTGCCAGCAGTGATTGGACGGATCAGCCCCAGCATTTT.

The sample holds one count of this clone. The V and J genes are TRBV6-5 and TRBJ2-2; no reliable D call. Germline V CDR1 and CDR2: MNHEY, SVGAGI. V lost 6 bases to trimming and J lost 4 bases, with 15 bases between them. This CDR3 has 15 amino acids. This CDR3 reads CASSQSRSITGELFF. The CDR3 DNA follows: TGTGCCAGCAGCCAGTCCAGGTCCATCACCGGGGAGCTGTTTTTT.

V gene TRBV28 combines with J gene TRBJ2-7; 7 bases align to TRBD1. V lost 8 bases and J lost 4; bases outside the gene matches: 5. From germline, CDR1 is MDHEN and CDR2 SYDVKM. This CDR3 contains 12 residues. The CDR3 DNA is TGTGCCAGCTACACAGGGGAATACGAGCAGTACTTC. Protein sequence: CASYTGEYEQYF.

The J gene is TRBJ1-4, the V gene TRBV29-1; D ambiguous. Germline values: CDR1 SQVTM, CDR2 ANQGSEA. The V gene lost 4 bases and the J gene lost 8 bases, with 14 bases spanning the gap. The CDR3 is 13 amino acids. The CDR3 region has the DNA TGCAGCGTTGGGCAAAACTCTTTGGAAAAACTGTTTTTT. Amino acids: CSVGQNSLEKLFF.

This rearrangement joins TRBV7-8 to TRBJ2-5; TRBD1 might be the D (5 bases). Trimming pared 4 bases from V and 1 base from J, leaving 7 bases between. The CDR3 length is 13 residues. The germline V gene encodes CDR1 SGHVS and CDR2 FQNEAQ. The CDR3 reads CASSYRFQETQYF. The DNA for the CDR3 is TGTGCCAGCAGCTACAGGTTCCAAGAGACCCAGTACTTC. The variable domain in full, with the rest retrieved from reference TRBV7-8 and TRBJ2-5, is GAGVSQSPRYKVAKRGQDVALRCDPISGHVSLFWYQQALGQGPEFLTYFQNEAQLDKSGLPSDRFFAERPEGSVSTLKIQRTQQEDSAVYLCASSYRFQETQYFGPGTRLLVL.

The rearrangement joins TRBV11-1 to TRBJ2-1; no clear D. Trimming removed 5 bases at V and 4 bases at J, with 15 bases between. Germline V gene sequence: CDR1 SGHAT, CDR2 FQDESV (reference sequence). CDR3 length equals 15 residues. The CDR3 DNA reads as TGTGCCAGCAGCCGTCCCGGGTCCGGGTACAATGAGCAGTTCTTC. Its protein product is CASSRPGSGYNEQFF.

The gene calls are TRBV15 and TRBJ1-4; 12 bases match TRBD1. The V segment lost 3 bases and the J segment 7 bases; nucleotides outside the gene matches: 6. Germline assignment: CDR1 LNHNV and CDR2 YYDKDF (reference sequence). CDR3 size: 16 residues. As DNA, the CDR3 is TGTGCCACCAGCAGCGCCGTGGGACAGGGGGCTGAAAAACTGTTTTTT. This translates into CATSSAVGQGAEKLFF.

This CDR3 reads CASSFQGGMNTEAFF. Here the CDR3 DNA reads TGCGCCAGCAGCTTCCAGGGGGGGATGAACACTGAAGCTTTCTTT. This rearrangement joins TRBV5-1 to TRBJ1-1, with TRBD1 matching over 7 bases. The CDR3 consists of 15 residues. The V segment lost 2 bases and the J segment 0 bases; nucleotides outside the gene matches: 4. The V gene's germline CDR1 is SGHRS and CDR2 YFSETQ. Variable domain in full (rest from reference TRBV5-1 and TRBJ1-1): KAGVTQTPRYLIKTRGQQVTLSCSPISGHRSVSWYQQTPGQGLQFLFEYFSETQRNKGNFPGRFSGRQFSNSRSEMNVSTLELGDSALYLCASSFQGGMNTEAFFGQGTRLTVV.

DNA of the CDR3: TGTGCCAGCAGTTTAAGTGTCGGTGGCAATCAGCCCCAGCATTTT. This codes for CASSLSVGGNQPQHF. This chain connects TRBV27 to TRBJ1-5, with unresolved D. The CDR3 is 15 amino acids. Between the trimmed V and J ends, which lost 2 bases and 2 bases, there was a span of 10 bases. CDR1 and CDR2 from the germline V gene are MNHEY and SMNVEV (reference sequence).

Details on this clone: Other DNA sequences in this specimen translate into the identical CDR3. The V gene is TRBV12-3 or TRBV12-4, the J gene TRBJ2-7, with D unresolved. Trimming cost V 3 bases and J 3 bases, with 9 bases left between them. This CDR3 is 13 amino acids long. CDR3: CASSFGSSYEQYF. In nucleotides, the CDR3 is TGTGCCAGCAGTTTTGGTAGTAGCTACGAGCAGTACTTC.